These T cell receptor beta chains were read from a single sample in a study of shared clonotypes between healthy human individuals. Profiling relied on immunoSEQ multiplex PCR, and the TCRdb table lists in-frame clones only, not all of them. The data show hundreds of thousands of clones, about 74% seen once. The sequencing sample was made of memory CD4+ T cells sorted from blood. The receptors come from a woman aged 25-40 years in good health. The CDR3 runs from the conserved cysteine through the conserved F or W. A D gene is named only where the DNA matches it firmly. Size is stated for part of the rows, as once, few or many counts, or as a class when the clone is expanded.

clone size | J gene | D gene | V gene | CDR3 DNA | CDR3 protein
NA | TRBJ1-2 | TRBD1 | TRBV19 | TGTGCCAGTAGTGACAGGGCCTATGGCTACACCTTC | CASSDRAYGYTF
NA | TRBJ2-3 | NA | TRBV7-2 | TGTGCCAGCAGCTTAGTCTTCACCGGTACCTATAGCACAGATACGCAGTATTTT | CASSLVFTGTYSTDTQYF
NA | TRBJ2-5 | TRBD1 | TRBV7-9 | TGTGCCAGCAGCACGACAGGGGTGCAAGAGACCCAGTACTTC | CASSTTGVQETQYF
once | TRBJ1-3 | NA | TRBV15 | TGTGCCACCAGCCCGGACAGAAACTCTGGAAACACCATATATTTT | CATSPDRNSGNTIYF
NA | TRBJ1-1 | NA | TRBV2 | TGTGCCAGCAGGTCCACAGGGTTGAGCACTGAAGCTTTCTTT | CASRSTGLSTEAFF
NA | TRBJ2-1 | NA | TRBV14 | TGTGCCAGCAGCCAAGTGAAGTTCTTC | CASSQVKFF
once | TRBJ2-2 | TRBD2 | TRBV6-6 | TGTGCCAGCAGTTACGGGGAGGGTAACACCGGGGAGCTGTTTTTT | CASSYGEGNTGELFF
NA | TRBJ2-5 | TRBD2 | TRBV18 | TGTGCCAGCTCACCCTCGACTAGCTATCAAGAGACCCAGTACTTC | CASSPSTSYQETQYF
once | TRBJ1-3 | TRBD1 | TRBV4-2 | TGTGCCAGCAGCCAAGCCCAAGGGACAGACTCTGGAAACACCATATATTTT | CASSQAQGTDSGNTIYF
NA | TRBJ1-5 | TRBD1 | TRBV5-1 | TGCGCCAGCAGGGACAGGGAGGACCAGCCCCAGCATTTT | CASRDREDQPQHF
NA | TRBJ2-1 | TRBD2 | TRBV19 | TGTGCCAGTAGTATAGATATACTAGCGGTTTACAATGAGCAGTTCTTC | CASSIDILAVYNEQFF
few | TRBJ1-1 | NA | TRBV7-9 | TGTGCCAGCAGCTCCCTCGGGACCCTTGCCCGATTGAACACTGAAGCTTTCTTT | CASSSLGTLARLNTEAFF
NA | TRBJ1-2 | TRBD1 | TRBV6-5 | TGTGCCAGCAGTAAGACAGGGCGCTATGGCTACACCTTC | CASSKTGRYGYTF
NA | TRBJ2-4 | NA | TRBV28 | TGTGCCAGCAGTTCCCTCCAGGGACGGCGGAACATTCAGTACTTC | CASSSLQGRRNIQYF
NA | TRBJ2-1 | TRBD2 | TRBV7-9 | TGTGCCAGCAGCTTACAACCAGCGGGAGCCCCAAATGAGCAGTTCTTC | CASSLQPAGAPNEQFF
NA | TRBJ2-2 | NA | TRBV6-1 | TGTGCCAGTGAGAACAGGGAGAGGCCCGGGGAGCTGTTTTTT | CASENRERPGELFF
NA | TRBJ2-7 | TRBD2 | TRBV6-4 | TGTGCCAGCAGTGAAGATAAAGGGGAGGGCTCCTACGAGCAGTACTTC | CASSEDKGEGSYEQYF
NA | TRBJ2-3 | TRBD2 | TRBV27 | TGTGCCAGCAGCTCGCTAGCGGGAGGAGATACGCAGTATTTT | CASSSLAGGDTQYF
NA | TRBJ2-1 | NA | TRBV2 | TGTGCCAGCGGCGCCGAACACAGGGTCAAGTTCTTC | CASGAEHRVKFF
NA | TRBJ2-5 | TRBD2 | TRBV11-2 | TGTGCCAGCAGCCCCAGAGCGGGAGACGGGGAGACCCAGTACTTC | CASSPRAGDGETQYF